The 30 T cell receptor beta chains below all came from one sample that was sequenced in a study of blood T cell repertoires in COVID-19. Here immunoSEQ multiplex PCR was the method, and the copy in TCRdb shows in-frame clones only, minus some. The data show under 250,000 clones, about 83% seen once. Sequencing input: peripheral blood. Receptors were obtained from a woman aged 80 or over with COVID-19, enrolled during active disease.

Details on this clone: This sample includes further DNA sequences coding for the same CDR3. This chain joins TRBV5-4 and TRBJ1-3; 7 bases map to TRBD1. The CDR3 spans 15 residues. The junction had 4 bases not matched to a gene; V was cut back by 4 bases and J by 0 bases. Germline V lookup: CDR1 SGHNT, CDR2 YYREEE (reference sequence). CDR3 residues: CASSLQGPSGNTIYF. In DNA, the CDR3 is TGTGCCAGCAGCCTACAGGGGCCCTCTGGAAACACCATATATTTT.

The V call is TRBV5-6, the J call TRBJ1-3; D not certain. CDR3 length equals 15 residues. Per the germline V gene, CDR1 is SGHDT and CDR2 is YYEEEE. Trimming removed 2 bases from V and 0 bases from J, with 9 bases in between. The CDR3 loop reads CASSFSHSSGNTIYF. The DNA of the CDR3 is TGTGCCAGCAGCTTCTCACACAGCTCTGGAAACACCATATATTTT.

In its sample, this clone was seen once. The rearrangement joins TRBV5-1 to TRBJ1-2; no clear D gene. Trimming cost V 1 base and J 0 bases, with 4 bases left between them. Germline assignment: CDR1 SGHRS and CDR2 YFSETQ. The CDR3 is 13 residues long. CDR3 in amino acids: CASSLQTNYGYTF. CDR3 sequence (DNA): TGCGCCAGCAGCTTGCAAACTAACTATGGCTACACCTTC.

The rearrangement links TRBV7-3 to TRBJ1-1; tentative D call: TRBD1 (6 bases). V was shortened by 3 bases and J by 3 bases, with 14 bases between the two germline ends. This CDR3 spans 15 amino acids. Per the germline V gene, CDR1 is SGHTA and CDR2 is FQGTGA. The CDR3 protein is CASSLGGGMDTEAFF. DNA of the CDR3: TGTGCCAGCAGCTTGGGAGGGGGAATGGACACTGAAGCTTTCTTT.

The chain recombines TRBV6-6 with TRBJ1-1; D not resolved. There are 16 residues in the CDR3. V was clipped by 5 bases and J by 1 base, with 17 bases between them. Germline values: CDR1 MNHNY, CDR2 SVGAGI (reference sequence). The chain's CDR3 is CASSPPGSRKNTEAFF. DNA of the CDR3: TGTGCCAGCAGTCCGCCGGGGAGCAGGAAGAACACTGAAGCTTTCTTT.

This clone appeared a single time. This chain uses TRBV12-3 or TRBV12-4 with TRBJ1-3; D unclear. Between the trimmed V and J ends, which lost 2 bases and 4 bases, there was a span of 6 bases. The length of the CDR3 is 13 residues. CDR3 coding DNA: TGTGCCAGCAGTTTACCCCAGGGAAACACCATATATTTT. Translated, it gives CASSLPQGNTIYF.

This chain joins TRBV7-2 and TRBJ1-5; D might be TRBD1 (6 bases). Deletions cut 3 bases from V and 2 bases from J, with 20 bases between. CDR3 size: 18 residues. Germline assignment: CDR1 SGHTA and CDR2 FQGNSA. CDR3 bases: TGTGCCAGCAGCTTTTTGTTTATATCTGCAGGGGGCAATCAGCCCCAGCATTTT. Residues: CASSFLFISAGGNQPQHF.

This chain connects TRBV18 to TRBJ1-5; D not certain. The CDR3 sequence is 13 residues long. CDR1 and CDR2 from the germline V gene are KGHSH and LQKENI. Trimming removed 3 bases at V and 3 bases at J, with 6 bases between. The CDR3 here is CASSPGINQPQHF. CDR3 in DNA: TGTGCCAGCTCACCGGGCATCAATCAGCCCCAGCATTTT.

The V gene is TRBV28, the J gene TRBJ1-5; D is unresolved. This CDR3 has 13 amino acids. CDR1 and CDR2 from the germline V gene are MDHEN and SYDVKM. The germline V and J ends were trimmed by 5 bases and 3 bases, with 8 bases remaining between them. CDR3 region: CASSAGINQPQHF. DNA for the CDR3: TGTGCCAGCAGTGCAGGAATCAATCAGCCCCAGCATTTT. Looking up the rest from reference TRBV28 and TRBJ1-5 gives the full variable domain: DVKVTQSSRYLVKRTGEKVFLECVQDMDHENMFWYRQDPGLGLRLIYFSYDVKMKEKGDIPEGYSVSREKKERFSLILESASTNQTSMYLCASSAGINQPQHFGDGTRLSIL.

The chain recombines TRBV6-4 with TRBJ1-1, with unresolved D. The CDR3 totals 13 residues. The germline V gene has CDR1 MRHNA and CDR2 SNTAGT. Trimming removed 6 bases at V and 1 base at J, with 9 bases between. CDR3 in amino acids: CASSVTSNTEAFF. The CDR3 DNA reads TGTGCCAGCAGCGTTACATCGAACACTGAAGCTTTCTTT.

The chain joins TRBV30 to TRBJ2-7, with a possible D match to TRBD2 (6 bases). The germline V and J ends were trimmed by 0 bases and 10 bases, with 25 bases remaining between them. Germline CDR1 and CDR2: GTSNPN and SVGIG (reference sequence). CDR3 length: 16 amino acids. The CDR3: CAWSVRLVGLPGGQYF. For the CDR3, the DNA is TGTGCCTGGAGTGTACGTTTGGTGGGACTGCCCGGGGGACAGTACTTC.

The V and J genes are TRBV10-2 and TRBJ1-6; 10 bases are a match to TRBD1. CDR3 length equals 14 residues. Trimming took 4 bases from V and 7 from J; bases not matched to a gene: 1. Per the germline V gene, CDR1 is WSHSY and CDR2 is SAAADI. CDR3 residues: CASSGGQGNSPLHF. The CDR3 nucleotides read TGCGCCAGCAGTGGGGGACAGGGGAATTCACCCCTCCACTTT.

The chain links TRBV7-2 to TRBJ2-6; 8 bases map to TRBD2. This CDR3 region has 17 residues. With V trimmed by 3 bases and J by 0 bases, 4 bases remained unmatched. Germline V gives CDR1 SGHTA, CDR2 FQGNSA. CDR3 amino acids: CASSFGGRSSGANVLTF. The CDR3 region has the DNA TGTGCCAGCAGCTTCGGCGGGAGGTCCTCTGGGGCCAACGTCCTGACTTTC.

This clone was found once. The rearrangement uses TRBV5-4 and TRBJ2-7; 8 bases agree with TRBD1. The CDR3 is made up of 15 amino acids. Germline loops: CDR1 SGHNT, CDR2 YYREEE (reference sequence). Trimming took 1 base from V and 6 from J; bases not matched to a gene: 9. The DNA for the CDR3 is TGTGCCAGCAGCTTGAGGGCAGGGGGCGAGGGCGAGCAGTACTTC. This encodes CASSLRAGGEGEQYF.

J is TRBJ1-5 and V is TRBV7-2; D unclear. The ends were cut back, 2 bases at V and 7 bases at J, with 12 bases in the middle. The CDR3 extends over 14 amino acids. Germline values: CDR1 SGHTA, CDR2 FQGNSA. The CDR3 reads CASSLNGDGQPQHF. In nucleotides, the CDR3 is TGTGCCAGCAGCTTAAACGGGGATGGACAGCCCCAGCATTTT.

The V gene is TRBV30, the J gene TRBJ1-4; a possible D gene is TRBD1 (6 bases). CDR1 GTSNPN and CDR2 SVGIG come from the germline V gene (reference sequence). The ends were cut back, 2 bases at V and 8 bases at J, with 15 bases in the middle. The CDR3 is made up of 14 amino acids. The CDR3 loop reads CAWSHIRTAEKLFF. The CDR3 bases are TGTGCCTGGAGTCATATCCGGACAGCCGAAAAACTGTTTTTT. Combining the CDR3 with reference TRBV30 and TRBJ1-4 gives the whole variable domain SQTIHQWPATLVQPVGSPLSLECTVEGTSNPNLYWYRQAAGRGLQLLFYSVGIGQISSEVPQNLSASRPQDRQFILSSKKLLLSDSGFYLCAWSHIRTAEKLFFGSGTQLSVL.

The chain has TRBV5-1 and TRBJ2-3; D might be TRBD1 (5 bases). Germline V gene lookup returns CDR1 SGHRS and CDR2 YFSETQ. The CDR3 covers 16 residues. V was clipped by 7 bases and J by 2 bases, with 20 bases between them. CDR3 in DNA: TGCGCCAGCGACCAGGGTTCAAGTACTTTCACAGATACGCAGTATTTT. Its translation is CASDQGSSTFTDTQYF.

The V call is TRBV24-1, the J call TRBJ2-5; the match to TRBD2 covers 13 bases. The V segment lost 7 bases and the J segment 0 bases; nucleotides outside the gene matches: 10. Germline V gives CDR1 KGHDR, CDR2 SFDVKD. This CDR3 has 18 amino acids. The CDR3 loop is CATSPGTSGVLYQETQYF. The CDR3 nucleotides are TGTGCCACCAGCCCCGGGACTAGCGGGGTCCTGTACCAAGAGACCCAGTACTTC.

The genes are TRBV10-3 and TRBJ1-5, with D tentatively TRBD1 (5 bases). This CDR3 region has 13 residues. V was cut by 3 bases and J by 3 bases, with 6 bases left in between. In germline, CDR1 is ENHRY, CDR2 SYGVKD. The CDR3 nucleotides read TGTGCCATCAGTGACAGGGACAATCAGCCCCAGCATTTT. The encoded protein is CAISDRDNQPQHF.

This clone has a handful of counts. The chain links TRBV27 to TRBJ1-1, with 9 bases aligning to TRBD1. CDR1 is MNHEY and CDR2 is SMNVEV in the germline V gene (reference sequence). The CDR3 sequence is 14 residues long. V dropped 2 bases and J dropped 3; count of bases not matched to a gene: 1. CDR3 in DNA: TGTGCCAGCAGTTTAAGACAGGGGGACACTGAAGCTTTCTTT. Its protein is CASSLRQGDTEAFF.

CDR3 sequence: CASSSAGNTEAFF. The CDR3 nucleotides are TGTGCCAGCAGTTCGGCGGGTAACACTGAAGCTTTCTTT. This rearrangement joins TRBV27 to TRBJ1-1; D is unclear. Trimming took 4 bases from V and 2 from J, leaving 8 bases between them. The CDR3 has 13 amino acids. Germline CDR1 MNHEY, CDR2 SMNVEV (reference sequence).

The genes are TRBV19 and TRBJ1-5; possibly TRBD1 for D (5 bases). V lost 3 bases to trimming and J lost 2 bases, with 11 bases between them. Germline lookup yields CDR1 LNHDA and CDR2 SQIVND (reference sequence). The CDR3 loop spans 15 amino acids. CDR3 nucleotides: TGTGCCAGTAGTATGGGGGGGAAGGGCAATCAGCCCCAGCATTTT. It encodes CASSMGGKGNQPQHF.

V gene TRBV7-2 combines with J gene TRBJ2-3, with TRBD1 matching over 7 bases. CDR3 size: 17 residues. V dropped 5 bases and J dropped 1; count of bases not matched to a gene: 12. Per germline, CDR1 SGHTA and CDR2 FQGNSA. The CDR3 DNA sequence: TGTGCCAGCAGCCACATTAGGGGGCTGGAGGGCACAGATACGCAGTATTTT. It specifies CASSHIRGLEGTDTQYF.

The chain joins TRBV6-2 or TRBV6-3 to TRBJ1-2; 10 nucleotides match TRBD1. The CDR3 contains 14 residues. Per germline, CDR1 MNHEY and CDR2 SVGEGT. V was pared by 5 bases and J by 8 bases, with 8 bases of the junction left unmatched. CDR3 amino acids: CASSPRDRGMGYTF. As DNA, the CDR3 is TGTGCCAGCAGTCCCCGGGACAGGGGCATGGGCTACACCTTC.

This clone was found once. This chain uses TRBV7-2 with TRBJ2-2; 7 bases align to TRBD1. Germline V CDR1 and CDR2: SGHTA, FQGNSA. This CDR3 is built from 18 residues. Unmatched junction bases numbered 20, after V lost 8 bases and J lost 5 bases. Here the CDR3 DNA reads TGTGCCAGCTCACTAACCTACGTCGGGCAGGGGGTAACCGGGGAGCTGTTTTTT. Protein sequence: CASSLTYVGQGVTGELFF.

This clone was picked up a small number of times. V gene TRBV6-5 combines with J gene TRBJ2-3; TRBD1 agrees at 10 bases. Germline loops: CDR1 MNHEY, CDR2 SVGAGI. The V and J ends lost 7 bases and 2 bases, in that order; junction bases with no gene match: 6. The length of the CDR3 is 15 residues. CDR3 sequence reads: CASTSGTGDTDTQYF. CDR3 in DNA: TGTGCCAGCACATCCGGGACAGGGGACACAGATACGCAGTATTTT.

On this clone itself: Other nucleotide sequences in the sample specify the same CDR3. This sequence joins TRBV18 and TRBJ2-3; D gene unclear. CDR3 size: 14 residues. CDR1 is KGHSH and CDR2 is LQKENI in the germline V gene. V was shortened by 1 base and J by 3 bases, with 8 bases between the two germline ends. The CDR3 DNA reads as TGTGCCAGCTCACCACGAGGTGGGACAGATACGCAGTATTTT. Amino acid sequence: CASSPRGGTDTQYF.

The V gene is TRBV6-5, the J gene TRBJ2-2; D may be TRBD1 (5 bases). The CDR3 has 13 residues. V was pared by 8 bases and J by 7 bases, with 14 bases between. The germline CDR1 and CDR2 sequences are MNHEY and SVGAGI. The CDR3 sequence is CASAATGFGELFF. CDR3 DNA sequence: TGTGCCAGCGCCGCTACAGGCTTCGGGGAGCTGTTTTTT.

In this sample, this clone turned up once. The chain couples TRBV6-5 to TRBJ2-3; unclear D gene. The V and J ends lost 5 bases and 1 base respectively, with 4 bases between them. This CDR3 spans 12 amino acids. In germline, CDR1 is MNHEY, CDR2 SVGAGI. CDR3 protein: CASSRGTDTQYF. CDR3 DNA sequence: TGTGCCAGCAGTAGAGGCACAGATACGCAGTATTTT.

As regards this clone: Other nucleotide sequences from this sample produce the same CDR3. This rearrangement joins TRBV7-9 to TRBJ1-2, with 10 nucleotides matching TRBD1. Germline CDR1 reads SEHNR; CDR2 reads FQNEAQ (reference sequence). With V trimmed by 5 bases and J by 2 bases, 5 bases remained unmatched. The CDR3 extends over 15 amino acids. The CDR3 loop is CASSLLTGGNYGYTF. The CDR3 DNA reads TGTGCCAGCAGCCTGTTGACAGGGGGCAACTATGGCTACACCTTC. The full variable domain, rest sourced from reference TRBV7-9 and TRBJ1-2, is DTGVSQNPRHKITKRGQNVTFRCDPISEHNRLYWYRQTLGQGPEFLTYFQNEAQLEKSRLLSDRFSAERPKGSFSTLEIQRTEQGDSAMYLCASSLLTGGNYGYTFGSGTRLTVV.